A single count supports the clone carrying this T cell receptor (beta chain). This sample stems from a study of molecular identifiers for immune sequencing clone quantification. In TCRdb, the PCR reads were re-called with MiXCR into one record per CDR3 protein. The repertoire consists of around 300,000 distinct CDR3 sequences, with 24% occurring once and the leading ten covering 0.65% to 0.75%. The germline CDR1 and CDR2 sequences are LNHDA and SQIVND (reference sequence). V was clipped by 0 bases and J by 3 bases; unmatched bases: 7. The CDR3 consists of 17 residues. In the sort, naive CD8 T cells were defined as CD8+CD4-CCR7+CD45RA+.

Sequenced: naive CD8+ T cells from blood, with Jurkat cell RNA spiked in. This sample's subset: FACS-sorted CD8+CD4-CCR7+CD45RA+ naive T cells. The rearrangement uses TRBV19 and TRBJ2-1; TRBD2 matches 8 bases. The TCR comes from a human donor in good health. Some libraries in this study had Jurkat cell RNA spiked in. CDR3 loop: CASSIDDTSGIYNEQFF. CDR3 DNA sequence: TGTGCCAGTAGTATAGATGATACTAGCGGAATCTACAATGAGCAGTTCTTC.